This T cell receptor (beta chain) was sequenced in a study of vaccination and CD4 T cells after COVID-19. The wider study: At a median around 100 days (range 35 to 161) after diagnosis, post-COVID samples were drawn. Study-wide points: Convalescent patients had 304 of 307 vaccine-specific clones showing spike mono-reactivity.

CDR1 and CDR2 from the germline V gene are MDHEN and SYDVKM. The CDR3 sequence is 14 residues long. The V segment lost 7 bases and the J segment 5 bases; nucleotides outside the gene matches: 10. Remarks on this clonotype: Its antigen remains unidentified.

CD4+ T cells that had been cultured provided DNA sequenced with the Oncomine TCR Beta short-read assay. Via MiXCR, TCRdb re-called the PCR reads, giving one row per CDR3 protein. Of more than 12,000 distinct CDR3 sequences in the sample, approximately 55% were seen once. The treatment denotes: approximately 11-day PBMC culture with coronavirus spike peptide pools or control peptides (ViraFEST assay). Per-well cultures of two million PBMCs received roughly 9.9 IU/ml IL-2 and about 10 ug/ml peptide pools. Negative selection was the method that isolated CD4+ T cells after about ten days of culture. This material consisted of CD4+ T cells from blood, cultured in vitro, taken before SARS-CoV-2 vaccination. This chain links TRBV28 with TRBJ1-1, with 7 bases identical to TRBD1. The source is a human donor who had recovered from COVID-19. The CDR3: CASIRGWPRTEAFF. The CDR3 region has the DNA TGTGCCAGCATCAGGGGGTGGCCGCGGACTGAAGCTTTCTTT.